This T cell receptor beta chain was found in a study of cytomegalovirus exposure and HLA in healthy donors. Study information: There were 100 million to 130 million unique TCR beta sequences, drawn from 200 million or so T cells, in an earlier analysis.

Nominal health characterized the donors when sampled, though unrecorded immune exposures were likely. Details on this clone: What it binds is not known.

Overall study results and limits: Reported findings show TCR beta sequences accurately forecast HLA-A and HLA-B alleles in most subjects. Later findings reportedly placed an Asian-associated ancestry cluster below the 666-donor mean for N-insertions.

The CDR3 totals 15 residues. The V gene lost 5 bases and the J gene lost 3 bases, with 13 bases spanning the gap. Looked up from germline, CDR1 is MNHEY and CDR2 is SVGAGI. Vbeta (60) and Jbeta (13) primers were used in the PCR. Here immunoSEQ multiplex PCR was the method, and the copy in TCRdb shows in-frame clones only, minus some. The sample comprises about 120,000 clones, 15% to 20% of which are singletons, and less than 3.5% rests with the top ten. This TCR derives from a female donor in good health and CMV-seropositive. The V and J genes are TRBV6-5 and TRBJ2-2, with D perhaps matching TRBD1 (5 bases). The sample comprised PBMCs. In nucleotides, the CDR3 is TGTGCCAGCAGTACCACCCCAGGGTACACCGGGGAGCTGTTTTTT. The encoded protein is CASSTTPGYTGELFF.